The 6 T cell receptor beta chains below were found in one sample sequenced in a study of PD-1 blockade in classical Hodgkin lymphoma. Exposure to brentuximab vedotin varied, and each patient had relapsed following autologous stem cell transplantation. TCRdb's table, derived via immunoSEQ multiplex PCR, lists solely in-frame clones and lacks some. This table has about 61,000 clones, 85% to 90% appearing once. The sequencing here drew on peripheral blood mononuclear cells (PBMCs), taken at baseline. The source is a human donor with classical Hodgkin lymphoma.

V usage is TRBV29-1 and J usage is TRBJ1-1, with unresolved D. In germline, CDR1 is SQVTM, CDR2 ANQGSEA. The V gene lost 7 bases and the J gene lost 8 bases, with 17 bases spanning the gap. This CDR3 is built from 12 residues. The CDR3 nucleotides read TGCAGCGCCCGTATGGCGGCTACCGAAGCTTTCTTT. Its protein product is CSARMAATEAFF. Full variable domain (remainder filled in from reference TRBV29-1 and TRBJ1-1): SAVISQKPSRDICQRGTSLTIQCQVDSQVTMMFWYRQQPGQSLTLIATANQGSEATYESGFVIDKFPISRPNLTFSTLTVSNMSPEDSSIYLCSARMAATEAFFGQGTRLTVV.

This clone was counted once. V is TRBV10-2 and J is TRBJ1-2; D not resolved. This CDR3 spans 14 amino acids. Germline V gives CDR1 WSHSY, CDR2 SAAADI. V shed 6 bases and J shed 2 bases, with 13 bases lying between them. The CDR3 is CASSGPSKNYGYTF. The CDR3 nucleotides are TGCGCCAGCAGCGGTCCCTCGAAGAACTATGGCTACACCTTC.

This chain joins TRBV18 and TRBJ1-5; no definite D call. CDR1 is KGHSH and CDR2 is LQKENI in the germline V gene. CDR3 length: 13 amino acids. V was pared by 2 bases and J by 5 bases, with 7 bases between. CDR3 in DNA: TGTGCCAGCTCACCAGAGGGATATCAGCCCCAGCATTTT. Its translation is CASSPEGYQPQHF.

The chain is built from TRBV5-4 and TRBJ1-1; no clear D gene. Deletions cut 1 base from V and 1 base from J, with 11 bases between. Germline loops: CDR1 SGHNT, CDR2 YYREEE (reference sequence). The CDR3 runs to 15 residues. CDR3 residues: CASSLWRLRNTEAFF. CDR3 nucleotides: TGTGCCAGCAGCTTGTGGAGACTCAGGAACACTGAAGCTTTCTTT. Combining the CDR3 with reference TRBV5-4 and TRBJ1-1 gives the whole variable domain ETGVTQSPTHLIKTRGQQVTLRCSSQSGHNTVSWYQQALGQGPQFIFQYYREEENGRGNFPPRFSGLQFPNYSSELNVNALELDDSALYLCASSLWRLRNTEAFFGQGTRLTVV.

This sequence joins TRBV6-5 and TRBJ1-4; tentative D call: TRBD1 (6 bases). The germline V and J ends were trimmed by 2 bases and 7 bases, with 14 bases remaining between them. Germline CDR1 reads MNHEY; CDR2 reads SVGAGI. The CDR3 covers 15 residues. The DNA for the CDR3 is TGTGCCAGCAGTTACGGAGGGGGGGTGACTGAAAAACTGTTTTTT. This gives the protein CASSYGGGVTEKLFF.

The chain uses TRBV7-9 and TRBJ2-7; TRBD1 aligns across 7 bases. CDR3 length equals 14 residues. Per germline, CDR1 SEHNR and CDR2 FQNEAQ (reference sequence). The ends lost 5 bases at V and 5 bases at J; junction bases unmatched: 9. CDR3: CASSREQGSDEQYF. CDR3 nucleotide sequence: TGTGCCAGCAGCCGCGAACAGGGGTCTGACGAGCAGTACTTC.